These T cell receptor beta chains were read from a single sample in a study of blood T cell repertoires in COVID-19. Assay used: immunoSEQ multiplex PCR; TCRdb lists only in-frame clones, some missing. The data contain approximately 190,000 clones, over 80% of them singletons. The sample consisted of peripheral blood. The receptors come from a woman aged 35 to 49 with acute or convalescent COVID-19. CDR3s include the opening cysteine and the closing phenylalanine or tryptophan. D genes are given only for firm matches. A row's size may be missing; if present it is once, few, many or a size class.

j_gene | d_gene | len | v_gene | abundance | CDR3nt | CDR3aa
TRBJ1-2 | NA | 11 | TRBV6-5 | NA | TGTGCCAGCTCCCCCGGGGTCGGCTACACCTTC | CASSPGVGYTF
TRBJ2-3 | NA | 13 | TRBV6-5 | NA | TGTGCCAGCAAAAAAACAGGGTCAGATACGCAGTATTTT | CASKKTGSDTQYF
TRBJ1-5 | TRBD1 | 15 | TRBV5-1 | NA | TGCGCCAGCAGCTCCGGGACAGGGAACAATCAGCCCCAGCATTTT | CASSSGTGNNQPQHF
TRBJ1-5 | TRBD1 | 16 | TRBV18 | few | TGTGCCAGCTCACCGGGACAGGTCCTGGGTAATCAGCCCCAGCATTTT | CASSPGQVLGNQPQHF
TRBJ2-7 | NA | 14 | TRBV27 | NA | TGTGCCAGCAGTCCAAAAGGGGTTTTTGGCGAGCAGTACTTC | CASSPKGVFGEQYF
TRBJ1-1 | NA | 13 | TRBV18 | NA | TGTGCCAGCTCACCCGCGATCAACACTGAAGCTTTCTTT | CASSPAINTEAFF
TRBJ2-4 | NA | 13 | TRBV19 | NA | TGTGCCAGTAGTATAGTGCCAGGCAACATTCAGTACTTC | CASSIVPGNIQYF
TRBJ1-5 | NA | 14 | TRBV6-6 | NA | TGTGCCAGCAGTTCACCGCATGAGGATCAGCCCCAGCATTTT | CASSSPHEDQPQHF
TRBJ1-1 | NA | 15 | TRBV7-2 | NA | TGTGCCAGCAGCTTAGGAGCCCTAGCGTTAGCTGAAGCTTTCTTT | CASSLGALALAEAFF
TRBJ1-6 | NA | 16 | TRBV5-4 | NA | TGTGCCAGCAGCTTGGCCGGGGGGGCGCGGGATTCACCCCTCCACTTT | CASSLAGGARDSPLHF
TRBJ1-4 | TRBD1 | 15 | TRBV5-1 | NA | TGCGCCAGCAGCCCCGATGACAGGGGTTTCCAAAAACTGTTTTTT | CASSPDDRGFQKLFF
TRBJ1-2 | TRBD1 | 14 | TRBV3-1/TRBV3-2 | NA | TGTGCCAGCAGCAACAGGGGGCCGGGATATGGCTACACCTTC | CASSNRGPGYGYTF
TRBJ1-2 | TRBD1 | 15 | TRBV28 | NA | TGTGCCAGCAGTGATCGGACAGGGGTAGGTGGTGGCTACACCTTC | CASSDRTGVGGGYTF
TRBJ2-1 | TRBD2 | 14 | TRBV7-3 | NA | TGTGCCAGCAAGAGCGGGGGGTCGCACAATGAGCAGTTCTTC | CASKSGGSHNEQFF
TRBJ2-7 | TRBD1 | 15 | TRBV9 | many | TGTGCCAGCAGCGTAGCCGGACAGGGGGCTACGGAGCAGTACTTC | CASSVAGQGATEQYF
TRBJ1-2 | TRBD1 | 14 | TRBV24-1 | NA | TGTGCCACCAGTGATTCGAGACAGGGTTGGGGCTACACCTTC | CATSDSRQGWGYTF
TRBJ2-3 | NA | 14 | TRBV6-5 | NA | TGTGCCAGCAGTTCCCTAGCAAGCACAGATACGCAGTATTTT | CASSSLASTDTQYF
TRBJ2-1 | NA | 16 | TRBV24-1 | NA | TGTGCCACCAGTGCCCCAAGCGGCCTCTCCTACAATGAGCAGTTCTTC | CATSAPSGLSYNEQFF
TRBJ1-2 | TRBD1 | 13 | TRBV24-1 | NA | TGTGCCACCAGTATAACAGGGGAGAGTGGCTACACCTTC | CATSITGESGYTF
TRBJ2-2 | NA | 11 | TRBV12-3/TRBV12-4 | NA | TGTGCCAGCAGTTTGGGGCAGAAGCTGTTTTTT | CASSLGQKLFF
TRBJ1-1 | TRBD1 | 16 | TRBV29-1 | NA | TGCAGCGTTGAAGGGGTAGGTCAGGGGGTAGGGACTGAAGCTTTCTTT | CSVEGVGQGVGTEAFF
TRBJ1-6 | TRBD1 | 15 | TRBV6-6 | once | TGTGCCAGCACCCCCCTGGACAGGGGGCTTTCACCCCTCCACTTT | CASTPLDRGLSPLHF
TRBJ2-2 | TRBD1 | 16 | TRBV10-3 | few | TGTGCCATCAGACCCGACAGGGGGCTTACCACCGGGGAGCTGTTTTTT | CAIRPDRGLTTGELFF
TRBJ2-2 | TRBD2 | 16 | TRBV27 | NA | TGTGCCAGCAGTTTCATGGCGGGAGGGTACACCGGGGAGCTGTTTTTT | CASSFMAGGYTGELFF
TRBJ2-1 | NA | 13 | TRBV2 | NA | TGTGCCAGCACGGCTAGCCCACGGGGTGAGCAGTTCTTC | CASTASPRGEQFF
TRBJ2-7 | TRBD1 | 15 | TRBV27 | NA | TGTGCCAGCAGTCCTCGACAGGGTTTCTCCTACGAGCAGTACTTC | CASSPRQGFSYEQYF
TRBJ1-6 | NA | 14 | TRBV11-2 | NA | TGTGCCAGCAGCTTACAGGGGCGGTATTCACCCCTCCACTTT | CASSLQGRYSPLHF
TRBJ1-3 | NA | 16 | TRBV7-8 | NA | TGTGCCAGCAGCTTAGGTATCGCGAGCTCTGGAAACACCATATATTTT | CASSLGIASSGNTIYF
TRBJ1-2 | TRBD1 | 13 | TRBV3-1/TRBV3-2 | NA | TGTGCCAGCAAGACAGGGGGCAGCTATGGCTACACCTTC | CASKTGGSYGYTF
TRBJ1-2 | TRBD1 | 16 | TRBV28 | NA | TGTGCCAGCAGTAAACCAGGGACAGGGAGGGACTATGGCTACACCTTC | CASSKPGTGRDYGYTF
TRBJ2-7 | TRBD1 | 14 | TRBV7-7 | NA | TGTGCCAGCAGCACGGGACAGGGGGCTTACGAGCAGTACTTC | CASSTGQGAYEQYF
TRBJ2-7 | NA | 13 | TRBV7-9 | NA | TGTGCCAGCAGCTTACAAGAGGCATACGAGCAGTACTTC | CASSLQEAYEQYF
TRBJ2-5 | NA | 15 | TRBV28 | once | TGTGCCAGCACCCCTCTTTGGCGGCCTCAAGAGACCCAGTACTTC | CASTPLWRPQETQYF
TRBJ2-7 | NA | 13 | TRBV19 | NA | TGTGCCAGTAGTACGACAATTCCCTACGAGCAGTACTTC | CASSTTIPYEQYF
TRBJ2-5 | TRBD2 | 14 | TRBV5-4 | NA | TGTGCCAGCAGCCCGGGGGGGGCCCTGGAGACCCAGTACTTC | CASSPGGALETQYF
TRBJ2-7 | NA | 18 | TRBV7-6 | NA | TGTGCCAGCAGCTTAGATCCAGGGGTCCTTTCGGGCTCCTACGAGCAGTACTTC | CASSLDPGVLSGSYEQYF
TRBJ1-5 | NA | 14 | TRBV10-2 | NA | TGCGCCAGCAGTGACTTGGGGGGAAATCAGCCCCAGCATTTT | CASSDLGGNQPQHF
TRBJ1-4 | NA | 14 | TRBV5-4 | NA | TGTGCCAGCAGCTTGATGGGAGAATATGAAAAACTGTTTTTT | CASSLMGEYEKLFF
TRBJ1-1 | NA | 12 | TRBV11-2 | NA | TGTGCCAGCAGTCACACGAACACTGAAGCTTTCTTT | CASSHTNTEAFF
TRBJ1-1 | NA | 14 | TRBV10-2 | few | TGCGCCAGCAGTGAACCCAGCGGGGCTGGAGAAGCTTTCTTT | CASSEPSGAGEAFF
TRBJ2-7 | NA | 14 | TRBV10-3 | once | TGTGCCATCAGTGATGGCGGCGGCTCCTACGAGCAGTACTTC | CAISDGGGSYEQYF
TRBJ1-1 | NA | 14 | TRBV5-1 | NA | TGCGCCAGCAAAGAGGGAAGCACGAACACTGAAGCTTTCTTT | CASKEGSTNTEAFF
TRBJ1-5 | NA | 15 | TRBV4-1 | NA | TGCGCCAGCAGCCCGTACTTAGGGGCCAATCAGCCCCAGCATTTT | CASSPYLGANQPQHF
TRBJ2-7 | NA | 15 | TRBV28 | NA | TGTGCCAGCAGTTTTTTCGGGGGAGGCGGATACGAGCAGTACTTC | CASSFFGGGGYEQYF
TRBJ2-7 | TRBD2 | 15 | TRBV28 | NA | TGTGCCAGCACCCACCCTCAGCGGGGGGTCTACGAGCAGTACTTC | CASTHPQRGVYEQYF
TRBJ2-3 | NA | 14 | TRBV7-6 | few | TGTGCCAGCAGCTTAAGGCAGGGCACAGATACGCAGTATTTT | CASSLRQGTDTQYF
TRBJ2-7 | NA | 14 | TRBV11-2 | NA | TGTGCCAGCAGCTTTTACGAGATTCCCCTCGAGCAGTACTTC | CASSFYEIPLEQYF
TRBJ2-3 | TRBD2 | 19 | TRBV11-2 | few | TGTGCCAGCAGCTCCCGGACTAGCGGGAATGCTTACGGCACAGATACGCAGTATTTT | CASSSRTSGNAYGTDTQYF
TRBJ2-5 | NA | 14 | TRBV18 | few | TGTGCCAGCTCACCCTGGACAGCCCAAGAGACCCAGTACTTC | CASSPWTAQETQYF
TRBJ1-2 | NA | 13 | TRBV27 | few | TGTGCCAGCAGTTTCGGCCAGGGTTTGGGCTACACCTTC | CASSFGQGLGYTF
TRBJ2-3 | TRBD2 | 19 | TRBV3-1/TRBV3-2 | NA | TGTGCCAGCAGCCGCGAACTCTATAGCGGGGGGGGAGGGGTAGATACGCAGTATTTT | CASSRELYSGGGGVDTQYF
TRBJ2-1 | NA | 12 | TRBV7-9 | NA | TGTGCCAGCGTTGGCTTTATCCACGAGCAGTTCTTC | CASVGFIHEQFF
TRBJ2-5 | NA | 15 | TRBV4-1 | NA | TGCGCCAGCAGCCGACAGAACTCGGAACAAGAGACCCAGTACTTC | CASSRQNSEQETQYF
TRBJ2-5 | NA | 16 | TRBV21-1 | once | TGTGCCAGCAGCAAATCCCCCGGGACAGTTGAAGAGACCCAGTACTTC | CASSKSPGTVEETQYF